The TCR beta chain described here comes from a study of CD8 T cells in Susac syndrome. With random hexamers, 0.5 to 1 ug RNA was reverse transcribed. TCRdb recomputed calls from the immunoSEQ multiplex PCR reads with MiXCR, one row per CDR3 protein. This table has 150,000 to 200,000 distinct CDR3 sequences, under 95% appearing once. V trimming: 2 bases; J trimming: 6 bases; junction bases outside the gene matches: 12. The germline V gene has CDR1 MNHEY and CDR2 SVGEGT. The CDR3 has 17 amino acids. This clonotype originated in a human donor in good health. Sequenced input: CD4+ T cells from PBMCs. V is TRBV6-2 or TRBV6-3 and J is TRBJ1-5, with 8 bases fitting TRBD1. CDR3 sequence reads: CASSYPLSTGVFQPQHF. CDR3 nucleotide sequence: TGTGCCAGCAGTTACCCCCTCTCGACAGGGGTTTTTCAGCCCCAGCATTTT.